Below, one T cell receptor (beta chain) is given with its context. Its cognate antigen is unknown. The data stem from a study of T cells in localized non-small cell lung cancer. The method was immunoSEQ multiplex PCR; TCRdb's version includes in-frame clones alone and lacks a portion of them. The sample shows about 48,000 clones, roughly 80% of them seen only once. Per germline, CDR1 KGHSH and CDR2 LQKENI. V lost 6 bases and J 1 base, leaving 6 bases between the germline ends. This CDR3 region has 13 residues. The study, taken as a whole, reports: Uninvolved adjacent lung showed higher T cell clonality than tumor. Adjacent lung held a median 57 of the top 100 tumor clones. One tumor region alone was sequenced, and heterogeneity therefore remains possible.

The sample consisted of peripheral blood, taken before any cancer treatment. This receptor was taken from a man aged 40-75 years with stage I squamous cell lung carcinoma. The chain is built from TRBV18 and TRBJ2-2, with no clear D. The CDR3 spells CASSPQNTGELFF. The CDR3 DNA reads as TGTGCCAGCTCGCCGCAGAACACCGGGGAGCTGTTTTTT. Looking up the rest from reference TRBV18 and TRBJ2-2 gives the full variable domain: NAGVMQNPRHLVRRRGQEARLRCSPMKGHSHVYWYRQLPEEGLKFMVYLQKENIIDESGMPKERFSAEFPKEGPSILRIQQVVRGDSAAYFCASSPQNTGELFFGEGSRLTVL.